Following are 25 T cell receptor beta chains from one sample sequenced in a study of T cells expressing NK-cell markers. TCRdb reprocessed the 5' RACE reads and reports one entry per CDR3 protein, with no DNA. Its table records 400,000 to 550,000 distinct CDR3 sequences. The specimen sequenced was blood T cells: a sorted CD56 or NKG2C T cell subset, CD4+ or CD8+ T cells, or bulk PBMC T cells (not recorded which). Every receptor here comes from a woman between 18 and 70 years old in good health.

The CDR3 here is CASSSNYEAFF. The chain combines TRBV7-9 with TRBJ1-1. The V gene's germline CDR1 is SEHNR and CDR2 FQNEAQ (reference sequence). CDR3 length equals 11 residues.

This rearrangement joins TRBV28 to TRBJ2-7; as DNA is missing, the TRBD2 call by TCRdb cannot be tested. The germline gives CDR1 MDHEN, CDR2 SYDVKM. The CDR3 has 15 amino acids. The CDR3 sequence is CASSFYSGRGREQYF.

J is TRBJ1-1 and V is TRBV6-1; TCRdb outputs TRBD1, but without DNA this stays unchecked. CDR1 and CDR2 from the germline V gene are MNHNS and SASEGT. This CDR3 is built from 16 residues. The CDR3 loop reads CASSRGTGGLNTEAFF.

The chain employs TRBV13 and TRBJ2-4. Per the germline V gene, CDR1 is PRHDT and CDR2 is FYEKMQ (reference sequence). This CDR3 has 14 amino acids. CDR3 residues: CASSSFGVGNIQYF.

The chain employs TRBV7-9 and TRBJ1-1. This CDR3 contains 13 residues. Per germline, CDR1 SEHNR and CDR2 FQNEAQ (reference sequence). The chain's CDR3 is CASSLIMNTEAFF.

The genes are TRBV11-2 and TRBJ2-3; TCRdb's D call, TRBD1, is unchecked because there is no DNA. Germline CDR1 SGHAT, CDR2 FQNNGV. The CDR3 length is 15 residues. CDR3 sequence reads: CASSLERQGGNTQYF.

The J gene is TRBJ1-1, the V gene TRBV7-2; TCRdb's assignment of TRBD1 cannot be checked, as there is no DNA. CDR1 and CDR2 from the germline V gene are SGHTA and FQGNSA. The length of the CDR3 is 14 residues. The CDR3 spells CASSSLSAWGEAFF.

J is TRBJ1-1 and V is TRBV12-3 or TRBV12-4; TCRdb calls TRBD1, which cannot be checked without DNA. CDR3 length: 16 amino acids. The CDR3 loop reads CASSLATTGTYTEAFF.

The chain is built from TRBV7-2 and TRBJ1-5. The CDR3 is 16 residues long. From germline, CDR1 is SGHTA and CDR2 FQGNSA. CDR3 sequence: CASSLEAAFSNQPQHF.

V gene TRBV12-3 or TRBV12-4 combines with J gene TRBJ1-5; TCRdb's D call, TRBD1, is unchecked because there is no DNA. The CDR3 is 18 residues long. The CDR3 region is CASSYYGTGRGINQPQHF.

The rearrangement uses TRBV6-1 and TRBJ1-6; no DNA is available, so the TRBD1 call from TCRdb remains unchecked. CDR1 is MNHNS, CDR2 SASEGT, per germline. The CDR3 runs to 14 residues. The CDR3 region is CASSDDRRNSPLHF.

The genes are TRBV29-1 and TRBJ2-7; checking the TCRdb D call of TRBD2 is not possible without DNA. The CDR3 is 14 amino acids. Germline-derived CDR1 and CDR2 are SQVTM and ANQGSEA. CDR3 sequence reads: CSHAGTSGSYEQYF.

The CDR3 spells CAWSPSVNTEAFF. The chain links TRBV30 to TRBJ1-1. In germline, CDR1 is GTSNPN, CDR2 SVGIG (reference sequence). CDR3 length: 13 amino acids.

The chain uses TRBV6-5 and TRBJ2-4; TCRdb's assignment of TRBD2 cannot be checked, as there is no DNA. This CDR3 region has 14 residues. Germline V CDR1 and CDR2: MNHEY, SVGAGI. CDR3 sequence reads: CASSYGGSKNIQYF.

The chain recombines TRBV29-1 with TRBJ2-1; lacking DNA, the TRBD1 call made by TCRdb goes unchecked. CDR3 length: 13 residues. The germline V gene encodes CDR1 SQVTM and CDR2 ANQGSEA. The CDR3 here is CSARDGELNEQFF.

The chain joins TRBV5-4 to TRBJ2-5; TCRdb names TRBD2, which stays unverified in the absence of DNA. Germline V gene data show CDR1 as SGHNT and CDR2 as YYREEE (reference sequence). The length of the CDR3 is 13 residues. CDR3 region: CASSLGPAGTQYF.

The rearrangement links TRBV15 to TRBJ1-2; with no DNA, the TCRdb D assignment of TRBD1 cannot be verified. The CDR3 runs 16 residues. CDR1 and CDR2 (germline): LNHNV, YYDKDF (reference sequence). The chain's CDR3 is CATSRDRKGAGGGYTF.

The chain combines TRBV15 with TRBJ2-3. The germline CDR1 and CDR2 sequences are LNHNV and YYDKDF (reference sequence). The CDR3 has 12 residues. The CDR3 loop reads CATSRSTDTQYF.

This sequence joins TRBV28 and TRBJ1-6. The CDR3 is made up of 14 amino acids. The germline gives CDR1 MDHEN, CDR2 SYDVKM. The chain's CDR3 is CASRSSSYNSPLHF.

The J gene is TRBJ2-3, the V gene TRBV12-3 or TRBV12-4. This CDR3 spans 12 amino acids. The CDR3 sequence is CASSFQTDTQYF.

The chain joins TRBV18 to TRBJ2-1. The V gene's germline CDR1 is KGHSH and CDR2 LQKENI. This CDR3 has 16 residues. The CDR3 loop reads CASSSTETVSYNEQFF.

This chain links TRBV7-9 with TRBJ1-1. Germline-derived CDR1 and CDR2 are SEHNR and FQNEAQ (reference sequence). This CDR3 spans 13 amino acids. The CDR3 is CASTRLPNTEAFF.

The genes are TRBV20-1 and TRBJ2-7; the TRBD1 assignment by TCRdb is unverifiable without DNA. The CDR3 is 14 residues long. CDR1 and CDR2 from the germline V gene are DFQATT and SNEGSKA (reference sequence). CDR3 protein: CSSKTTGVNYEQYF.

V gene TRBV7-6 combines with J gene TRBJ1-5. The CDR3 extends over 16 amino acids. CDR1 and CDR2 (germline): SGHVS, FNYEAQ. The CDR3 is CASSFLPWVSNQPQHF.

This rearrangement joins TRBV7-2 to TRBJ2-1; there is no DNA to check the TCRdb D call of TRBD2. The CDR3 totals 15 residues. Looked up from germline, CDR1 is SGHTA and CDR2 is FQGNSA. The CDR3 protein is CASSQTSGAINEQFF.